These 32 T cell receptor beta chains originate from one sample sequenced in a study of spatial heterogeneity in lung cancer. TCRdb processed the 5' RACE reads anew with MiXCR; each CDR3 protein has one entry. The sample includes about 43,000 distinct CDR3 sequences, 22% of them seen just once. Time point in this sample: blood at routine non-recurrence follow-up after resection. The sequenced sample was PBMCs, obtained at follow-up. Receptor source: a female donor with early-stage non-small cell lung cancer.

The V call is TRBV7-2, the J call TRBJ2-1; 9 bases agree with TRBD2. Germline V gives CDR1 SGHTA, CDR2 FQGNSA. J lost 5 bases, V lost 7 bases, and 12 bases had no gene match. The CDR3 extends over 16 amino acids. The CDR3 protein is CASKFQRGVINNEQFF. The CDR3 DNA is TGTGCCAGCAAGTTCCAGCGGGGGGTCATTAACAATGAGCAGTTCTTC.

This clonotype turned up a few times. The chain carries TRBV11-1 and TRBJ2-1, with D possibly matching TRBD2 (5 bases). This CDR3 is 12 amino acids long. Trimming took 6 bases from V and 9 from J, leaving 12 bases between them. Germline V gene sequence: CDR1 SGHAT, CDR2 FQDESV (reference sequence). CDR3 nucleotide sequence: TGTGCCAGCAGTACCATCCGGGGTGAGCAGTTCTTC. Translating gives CASSTIRGEQFF.

V gene TRBV5-1 combines with J gene TRBJ1-2; unclear D gene. The length of the CDR3 is 16 residues. V lost 2 bases to trimming and J lost 6 bases, with 20 bases between them. Germline loops: CDR1 SGHRS, CDR2 YFSETQ. The CDR3 nucleotides are TGCGCCAGCAGCTTTACACCTGGACGAGGGAGTGATGGCTACACCTTC. Amino acids: CASSFTPGRGSDGYTF. Combining the CDR3 with reference TRBV5-1 and TRBJ1-2 gives the whole variable domain KAGVTQTPRYLIKTRGQQVTLSCSPISGHRSVSWYQQTPGQGLQFLFEYFSETQRNKGNFPGRFSGRQFSNSRSEMNVSTLELGDSALYLCASSFTPGRGSDGYTFGSGTRLTVV.

The chain joins TRBV7-9 to TRBJ1-6, with 8 bases aligning to TRBD1. V gave up 5 bases and J gave up 10 bases; unmatched junction bases: 10. The CDR3 covers 15 residues. Germline V CDR1 and CDR2: SEHNR, FQNEAQ (reference sequence). The CDR3: CASSRDATGASPLHF. CDR3 DNA: TGTGCCAGCAGCAGGGATGCGACAGGGGCATCACCCCTCCACTTT. The full variable domain, in which reference TRBV7-9 and TRBJ1-6 provide the parts outside the CDR3, is DTGVSQNPRHKITKRGQNVTFRCDPISEHNRLYWYRQTLGQGPEFLTYFQNEAQLEKSRLLSDRFSAERPKGSFSTLEIQRTEQGDSAMYLCASSRDATGASPLHFGNGTRLTVT.

Many counts were recorded for this clonotype. V is TRBV7-9 and J is TRBJ2-1; TRBD2 matches 9 bases. Trimming removed 4 bases from V and 4 bases from J; junction bases left unmatched: 11. CDR1 is SEHNR and CDR2 is FQNEAQ in the germline V gene (reference sequence). The CDR3 totals 17 residues. CDR3 DNA sequence: TGTGCCAGCAGCTCCGGGCGACTAGCGGAGGGTTACAATGAGCAGTTCTTC. Its translation: CASSSGRLAEGYNEQFF.

This clonotype was seen ten or more times. The rearrangement uses TRBV20-1 and TRBJ2-7, with 7 bases aligning to TRBD2. The junction had 8 bases not matched to a gene; V was cut back by 3 bases and J by 0 bases. The length of the CDR3 is 15 residues. Per the germline V gene, CDR1 is DFQATT and CDR2 is SNEGSKA (reference sequence). The CDR3 loop reads CSARTGAGPSYEQYF. In nucleotides, the CDR3 is TGCAGTGCTAGGACCGGAGCGGGACCCTCCTACGAGCAGTACTTC.

This clonotype has just one count. This sequence joins TRBV7-3 and TRBJ2-7; D perhaps matches TRBD1 (6 bases). This CDR3 region has 16 residues. Trimming left V 1 base short and J 5 bases short, with 18 bases between. Germline-derived CDR1 and CDR2 are SGHTA and FQGTGA. CDR3 region: CASSLNGDIGGNEQYF. The CDR3 nucleotides read TGTGCCAGCAGCTTAAACGGGGACATTGGGGGAAACGAGCAGTACTTC.

The chain has TRBV29-1 and TRBJ1-2; the D gene is possibly TRBD1 (6 bases). Trimming pared 4 bases from V and 7 bases from J, leaving 10 bases between. The CDR3 runs 11 residues. Germline V gives CDR1 SQVTM, CDR2 ANQGSEA. CDR3 protein: CSVGGLGGYTF. The CDR3 nucleotides are TGCAGCGTTGGGGGGCTCGGTGGCTACACCTTC.

This clonotype was seen only a few times. J is TRBJ2-3 and V is TRBV9, with 7 bases matching TRBD1. This CDR3 is built from 15 residues. Germline lookup yields CDR1 SGDLS and CDR2 YYNGEE. Trimming cost V 3 bases and J 5 bases; bases outside gene matches: 9. This CDR3 is CASSAMTGYGDTQYF. CDR3 in DNA: TGTGCCAGCAGCGCAATGACAGGGTATGGAGATACGCAGTATTTT.

The V gene is TRBV20-1, the J gene TRBJ2-2; TRBD1 agrees at 7 bases. Germline values: CDR1 DFQATT, CDR2 SNEGSKA (reference sequence). CDR3 length: 16 residues. With 3 bases clipped from V and 7 bases from J, the junction kept 14 bases outside the gene matches. The CDR3 reads CSASLPGQEFGGELFF. The DNA of the CDR3 is TGCAGTGCTAGTCTACCTGGACAGGAGTTCGGCGGGGAGCTGTTTTTT.

The rearrangement links TRBV7-6 to TRBJ2-4; the D gene is possibly TRBD2 (6 bases). This CDR3 is 15 amino acids long. Germline assignment: CDR1 SGHVS and CDR2 FNYEAQ. Trimming cost V 5 bases and J 0 bases, with 11 bases left between them. The CDR3 DNA reads TGTGCCAGCAGCCCCTGGGGGGAAGCCAAAAACATTCAGTACTTC. The encoded protein is CASSPWGEAKNIQYF.

The chain recombines TRBV20-1 with TRBJ2-5, with TRBD2 matching over 7 bases. There are 14 residues in the CDR3. Germline V gene sequence: CDR1 DFQATT, CDR2 SNEGSKA (reference sequence). V dropped 0 bases and J dropped 2; count of bases not matched to a gene: 3. The CDR3 DNA reads TGCAGTGCTAGAGATTGGGAGGGGCAAGAGACCCAGTACTTC. Its protein is CSARDWEGQETQYF.

Only a few counts were recorded for this clonotype. This chain joins TRBV15 and TRBJ1-2; D is possibly TRBD1 (5 bases). Germline CDR1 and CDR2: LNHNV and YYDKDF (reference sequence). The CDR3 sequence is 16 residues long. V was clipped by 0 bases and J by 8 bases, with 19 bases between them. The CDR3 DNA is TGTGCCACCAGCAGAGATGGATCCCCAGGCTGGGGCGGCTACACCTTC. It encodes CATSRDGSPGWGGYTF.

The sample holds many counts of this clonotype. The gene calls are TRBV5-1 and TRBJ2-5; D tentatively reads TRBD1 or TRBD2 (7 bases each). V was clipped by 4 bases and J by 5 bases, with 24 bases between them. The CDR3 is 17 amino acids. CDR1 and CDR2 from the germline V gene are SGHRS and YFSETQ. CDR3 in amino acids: CASSPAGDAGGSETQYF. Written as DNA, the CDR3 is TGCGCCAGCAGCCCCGCGGGAGATGCAGGGGGATCGGAGACCCAGTACTTC. Full variable domain (rest looked up from reference TRBV5-1 and TRBJ2-5): KAGVTQTPRYLIKTRGQQVTLSCSPISGHRSVSWYQQTPGQGLQFLFEYFSETQRNKGNFPGRFSGRQFSNSRSEMNVSTLELGDSALYLCASSPAGDAGGSETQYFGPGTRLLVL.

The chain carries TRBV7-9 and TRBJ2-4, with 10 bases fitting TRBD1. The CDR3 has 15 amino acids. Germline CDR1 SEHNR, CDR2 FQNEAQ (reference sequence). Trimming removed 8 bases from V and 6 bases from J; junction bases left unmatched: 10. CDR3 sequence reads: CASGQTGGKRNIQYF. The CDR3, as DNA: TGTGCCAGCGGCCAGACAGGGGGCAAAAGAAACATTCAGTACTTC.

This chain joins TRBV28 and TRBJ2-7; the D call may be TRBD1 or TRBD2 (5 bases each). The V end lost 4 bases, the J end lost 9 bases, and 13 bases lay between the germline ends. Germline lookup yields CDR1 MDHEN and CDR2 SYDVKM. CDR3 length equals 12 residues. The CDR3 loop reads CASSSQWGWQYV. CDR3 DNA sequence: TGTGCCAGCAGTTCTCAATGGGGGTGGCAGTACGTC.

The CDR3 spells CAWSHPNTEAFF. The CDR3 region has the DNA TGTGCCTGGAGTCACCCGAACACTGAAGCTTTCTTT. The V gene is TRBV30, the J gene TRBJ1-1, with D unclear. The CDR3 has 12 amino acids. CDR1 and CDR2 from the germline V gene are GTSNPN and SVGIG (reference sequence). V was cut by 2 bases and J by 1 base, with 5 bases left in between.

This clonotype occurred many times. The chain couples TRBV7-8 to TRBJ2-1; 7 nucleotides align to TRBD2. From germline, CDR1 is SGHVS and CDR2 FQNEAQ. The J segment lost 5 bases and the V segment lost 3 bases, leaving 7 bases of the junction unmatched. CDR3 length equals 15 residues. In DNA form, the CDR3 reads TGTGCCAGCAGCTTCGGACTAGGACCTAACAATGAGCAGTTCTTC. It codes for CASSFGLGPNNEQFF.

The sample holds a few counts of this clonotype. The chain employs TRBV19 and TRBJ1-1; 8 bases are shared with TRBD1. CDR3 size: 13 residues. Germline CDR1 is LNHDA and CDR2 is SQIVND (reference sequence). V dropped 6 bases and J dropped 5; count of bases not matched to a gene: 5. DNA for the CDR3: TGTGCCAGTAGGGAAACAGGGGGGACTGAAGCTTTCTTT. As protein: CASRETGGTEAFF.

This clonotype was seen more than once but under ten times. V gene TRBV12-3 or TRBV12-4 combines with J gene TRBJ2-1, with 13 bases that match TRBD2. The CDR3 is 18 amino acids. The V and J ends lost 5 bases and 5 bases, in that order; junction bases with no gene match: 12. The CDR3 sequence: CASSPGLAGERFHNEQFF. DNA of the CDR3: TGTGCCAGCAGTCCAGGACTAGCGGGAGAAAGATTTCACAATGAGCAGTTCTTC.

The chain is built from TRBV6-5 and TRBJ2-3, with 8 bases matching TRBD1. J gave up 8 bases and V 6 bases, and 7 bases lay outside the gene matches. The length of the CDR3 is 13 residues. Looked up from germline, CDR1 is MNHEY and CDR2 is SVGAGI. CDR3 DNA sequence: TGTGCCAGCAGCCGACTTACAGGGGGTACGCAGTATTTT. Its protein product is CASSRLTGGTQYF.

This clonotype came up many times. CDR3 sequence (DNA): TGTGCCAGCAGTCCCGGACAGGGGAGGGGCTCCTACAATGAGCAGTTCTTC. This translates into CASSPGQGRGSYNEQFF. V is TRBV27 and J is TRBJ2-1; 9 nucleotides align to TRBD1. The CDR3 length is 17 residues. Trimming removed 5 bases from V and 0 bases from J; junction bases left unmatched: 8. CDR1 and CDR2 (germline): MNHEY, SMNVEV (reference sequence).

The genes are TRBV5-1 and TRBJ2-3, with 7 bases identical to TRBD2. CDR1 and CDR2 (germline): SGHRS, YFSETQ. The V gene end was trimmed by 7 bases and the J gene end by 2 bases; junction bases not matched to a gene: 4. CDR3 size: 13 residues. In DNA, the CDR3 is TGCGCCAGCTTGGGAGGGAACACAGATACGCAGTATTTT. Residues: CASLGGNTDTQYF.

This clonotype was seen at least ten times. The chain recombines TRBV20-1 with TRBJ1-1; the match to TRBD1 covers 10 bases. Germline-derived CDR1 and CDR2 are DFQATT and SNEGSKA (reference sequence). The CDR3 contains 15 residues. The V segment lost 6 bases and the J segment 0 bases; nucleotides outside the gene matches: 7. Here the CDR3 reads CSAWGQGKMNTEAFF. The CDR3 DNA sequence: TGCAGTGCCTGGGGACAGGGGAAGATGAACACTGAAGCTTTCTTT.

There are many counts of this clonotype. The chain has TRBV2 and TRBJ2-2; D uncertain. The V gene's germline CDR1 is SNHLY and CDR2 FYNNEI. Trimming took 6 bases from V and 2 from J, leaving 7 bases between them. The CDR3 totals 13 residues. In nucleotides, the CDR3 is TGTGCCAGCAGAGAACTTAACACCGGGGAGCTGTTTTTT. The encoded protein is CASRELNTGELFF.

The chain recombines TRBV6-6 with TRBJ2-3; perhaps TRBD2 as D (6 bases). Germline CDR1 reads MNHNY; CDR2 reads SVGAGI (reference sequence). Deletions cut 4 bases from V and 0 bases from J, with 17 bases between. CDR3 length equals 17 residues. CDR3 sequence: CASSSYRLDISTDTQYF. CDR3 coding DNA: TGTGCCAGCAGTTCTTACCGACTAGATATAAGCACAGATACGCAGTATTTT.

This clonotype has only a few counts. The rearrangement joins TRBV12-5 to TRBJ2-2; D might be TRBD1 (5 bases). The CDR3 has 16 residues. Germline V lookup: CDR1 LGHNT, CDR2 FRNRAP. V lost 1 base and J 4 bases, leaving 13 bases between the germline ends. CDR3 protein: CASGLGQGFFTGELFF. The DNA for the CDR3 is TGTGCTAGTGGTTTGGGGCAGGGTTTTTTCACCGGGGAGCTGTTTTTT.

The chain couples TRBV3-1 to TRBJ1-2; 8 bases map to TRBD1. The CDR3 loop spans 14 amino acids. Germline V gene lookup returns CDR1 LGHDT and CDR2 YNNKEL (reference sequence). V dropped 4 bases and J dropped 3; count of bases not matched to a gene: 4. CDR3 sequence (DNA): TGTGCCAGCAGCCCCCAGGGGGCGGACTATGGCTACACCTTC. Amino acid sequence: CASSPQGADYGYTF.

This chain connects TRBV7-2 to TRBJ2-1; TRBD1 or TRBD2 may be the D gene (5 bases each). The CDR3 length is 13 residues. Germline V gene data show CDR1 as SGHTA and CDR2 as FQGNSA. The V and J ends lost 2 bases and 10 bases respectively, with 12 bases between them. CDR3 amino acids: CASSLNRRGEQFF. CDR3 in DNA: TGTGCCAGCAGCTTAAACAGGAGAGGGGAGCAGTTCTTC.

This clonotype was observed a handful of times. The J gene is TRBJ2-6, the V gene TRBV7-9, with TRBD2 identical over 7 bases. The V and J ends lost 1 base and 0 bases, in that order; junction bases with no gene match: 6. This CDR3 contains 18 residues. Germline V gene lookup returns CDR1 SEHNR and CDR2 FQNEAQ (reference sequence). CDR3 in amino acids: CASSLGDYSYSGANVLTF. CDR3 coding DNA: TGTGCCAGCAGCTTAGGGGACTATTCCTACTCTGGGGCCAACGTCCTGACTTTC.

This sequence joins TRBV20-1 and TRBJ1-4; D perhaps matches TRBD1 (5 bases). The length of the CDR3 is 15 residues. The V and J ends lost 6 bases and 8 bases respectively, with 22 bases between them. Germline V gene data show CDR1 as DFQATT and CDR2 as SNEGSKA (reference sequence). CDR3 sequence reads: CSAINTRDVQEKLFF. CDR3 nucleotide sequence: TGCAGTGCCATAAATACCCGGGACGTCCAGGAAAAACTGTTTTTT.

This rearrangement joins TRBV6-5 to TRBJ1-2; D is perhaps TRBD1 (5 bases). Germline-derived CDR1 and CDR2 are MNHEY and SVGAGI. Trimming cost V 6 bases and J 9 bases, with 20 bases left between them. The CDR3 length is 14 residues. The DNA of the CDR3 is TGTGCCAGCAGCCCCCTCGCGACAGTCCGAAGCTACACCTTC. Residues: CASSPLATVRSYTF.